A selection of T cell receptor beta chains follows, all from one sample in a study of CD8 T cells in Susac syndrome. TCRdb used MiXCR to reprocess the immunoSEQ multiplex PCR reads, holding one entry per CDR3 protein. This table has around 140,000 distinct CDR3 sequences, approximately 95% appearing once. Sequences were obtained from CD4+ T cells from PBMCs. All receptors derive from a human donor in good health. CDR3s include the opening cysteine and the closing phenylalanine or tryptophan. D genes are given only for firm matches. Clone size, where shown, is once, few, many, or a class for clones that have expanded.

clone size	V gene	J gene	D gene	CDR3 DNA	CDR3 protein
NA	TRBV7-9	TRBJ2-1	NA	TGTGCCAGCAGCTTGGGGCAGGCGGGATCGCATGAGCAGTTCTTC	CASSLGQAGSHEQFF
NA	TRBV5-6	TRBJ2-6	TRBD2	TGTGCCAGCATCGGACTAGCGGGAGGGTTAGGGGCCAACGTCCTGACTTTC	CASIGLAGGLGANVLTF
NA	TRBV30	TRBJ2-7	NA	TGTGCCTGGAGCACCGTCAGCGGCCACGAGCAGTACTTC	CAWSTVSGHEQYF
NA	TRBV5-4	TRBJ2-1	NA	TGTGCCAGCAGGGAGGGCCGGTACAATGAGCAGTTCTTC	CASREGRYNEQFF
once	TRBV20-1	TRBJ2-2	TRBD2	TGCAGCGCGGGAGGGCCGAACACCGGGGAGCTGTTTTTT	CSAGGPNTGELFF
NA	TRBV20-1	TRBJ1-2	NA	TGCAGTGCCAACCCCAGGGCGAGGGGCTACACCTTC	CSANPRARGYTF
NA	TRBV18	TRBJ1-1	TRBD1	TGTGCCAGCTCCCTCGGACAGGGGGGAGGAATGAACACTGAAGCTTTCTTT	CASSLGQGGGMNTEAFF
NA	TRBV20-1	TRBJ1-1	NA	TGCAGTGCTAGAATAGGGTCCTACACTGAAGCTTTCTTT	CSARIGSYTEAFF
NA	TRBV20-1	TRBJ1-5	NA	TGCAGTGCCGTCGGGACCGCCTACAATCAGCCCCAGCATTTT	CSAVGTAYNQPQHF
few	TRBV5-1	TRBJ1-5	NA	TGCGCCAGCAGCCCCGGTCCGAATCAGCCCCAGCATTTT	CASSPGPNQPQHF
NA	TRBV3-1	TRBJ2-2	TRBD2	TGTGCCAGCAGCCAAGATCGGAGCGGGAGCACCGGGGAGCTGTTTTTT	CASSQDRSGSTGELFF
NA	TRBV3-1	TRBJ1-1	TRBD1	TGTGCCAGCAGCCGGGACAGTAGGGCTTTCTTT	CASSRDSRAFF
NA	TRBV3-1	TRBJ2-5	NA	TGTGCCAGCAGCCACCCCGGAATGGAGACCCAGTACTTC	CASSHPGMETQYF
NA	TRBV30	TRBJ1-1	TRBD1	TGTGCCTGGAGTGCTTCCGGGACAGGGGCAGCTTTCTTT	CAWSASGTGAAFF
NA	TRBV3-1	TRBJ2-7	NA	TGTGCCAGCAGCCAAGATAACCCCCTGGAGCAGTACTTC	CASSQDNPLEQYF
NA	TRBV5-1	TRBJ2-6	TRBD2	TGCGCCAGCAGGGGGGGGTCGTCGAGCTCTGGGGCCAACGTCCTGACTTTC	CASRGGSSSSGANVLTF
NA	TRBV28	TRBJ2-1	TRBD2	TGTGCCAGCAGTACTCTTCTTACTAGCGGGAGAAGGTATGAGCAGTTCTTC	CASSTLLTSGRRYEQFF
NA	TRBV4-1	TRBJ2-2	NA	TGCGCCAGCAGCCAATCAGGGGTTCGGGAGCTGTTTTTT	CASSQSGVRELFF
NA	TRBV24-1	TRBJ2-2	NA	TGTGCCACATCGACACCTATGTCGGACACCGGGGAGCTGTTTTTT	CATSTPMSDTGELFF
NA	TRBV3-1	TRBJ2-7	NA	TGTGCCAGCAGCCAAGGAGGGAGTACCTACGAGCAGTACTTC	CASSQGGSTYEQYF
NA	TRBV16	TRBJ1-2	NA	TGTGCCAGCAGCCAATTGGGTCAGGGGAACTATGGCTACACCTTC	CASSQLGQGNYGYTF
NA	TRBV12-5	TRBJ1-2	NA	TGTGCTAGTGGACCTCTTGTGCAGCGGAGCTATGGCTACACCTTC	CASGPLVQRSYGYTF
NA	TRBV7-3	TRBJ1-5	NA	TGTGCCAGCAGCTTAACAGGGGCCCTCTCGGATGGCAATCAGCCCCAGCATTTT	CASSLTGALSDGNQPQHF
NA	TRBV7-6	TRBJ1-1	NA	TGTGCCAGCAGCTTCCGCCAGGCCACTGAAGCTTTCTTT	CASSFRQATEAFF
NA	TRBV2	TRBJ2-7	TRBD2	TGTGCCAGCACTCTTAGCGGGAATTACGAGCAGTACTTC	CASTLSGNYEQYF
NA	TRBV9	TRBJ2-2	NA	TGTGCCAGCAGCGTAGACGGGAGAAACACCGGGGAGCTGTTTTTT	CASSVDGRNTGELFF
NA	TRBV18	TRBJ2-3	NA	TGTGCCAGCTCACCACCTAGACCTGAGACAGATACGCAGTATTTT	CASSPPRPETDTQYF
NA	TRBV30	TRBJ2-4	TRBD1	TGTCCCTGGAGTGGACAGGGGGCGCGCAAAAACATTCAGTACTTC	CPWSGQGARKNIQYF
NA	TRBV20-1	TRBJ2-1	TRBD2	TGCAGTGCTAGACTCAGCGGGAGGGTCGGTGGTGAGCAGTTCTTC	CSARLSGRVGGEQFF
NA	TRBV5-4	TRBJ1-2	TRBD1	TGTGCCAGCAGCCGGCCGGGACAGGGGGCGGATGGCTACACCTTC	CASSRPGQGADGYTF
NA	TRBV5-4	TRBJ2-7	TRBD1	TGTGCCAGCAGCTCTCCGTCCGGGACAGGGAAGACCGAGCAGTACTTC	CASSSPSGTGKTEQYF
NA	TRBV9	TRBJ2-5	TRBD2	TGTGCCAGCAGCATGTCTTCGGGGGAGGGGGAGACCCAGTACTTC	CASSMSSGEGETQYF
NA	TRBV12-3/TRBV12-4	TRBJ2-4	TRBD2	TGTGCCAGCAGTTTCGGACTAGCTTTTCAGTACTTC	CASSFGLAFQYF